This TCR beta chain was found in a study of regulatory T cells in long-lasting Graves disease (dated by TCRdb to about 2021). For the wider study: To count as having persistent Graves' disease, a patient had to have received antithyroid drug treatment for over 5 years with TSH receptor autoantibodies remaining persistently positive. Patients with persistent Graves' disease were compared with patients with newly diagnosed Graves' disease using TCR sequencing and RNA sequencing of peripheral blood. The study was conducted in China and was registered as a clinical trial. A total of some 35 samples underwent TCR sequencing: about 13 from persistent and around 20 from newly diagnosed Graves' disease patients. In the clinical cohort, patients with persistent Graves' disease had used antithyroid drugs for an average of roughly ten years.

This clonotype has more than one count but fewer than ten. Its antigen is still unknown. No much larger clone is present one base from it, and per-base qualities are unavailable. What the study reported, not specific to this receptor: Persistent disease showed preferential use of TRBV28, TRBJ1-2 and TRBJ2-5, whereas newly diagnosed disease favored TRBV20-1 and TRBJ2-1. Peripheral blood alone was examined, since thyroid tissue, which constituted the primary lesion, could not be accessed. Sequencing and analysis were restricted to the TCR beta chain. The small sample size was acknowledged by the authors as a limitation that may reduce accuracy. Patients with persistent disease shared more public clonotypes (around 3,000) than newly diagnosed patients did (nearly 1,000). Lower TCR Shannon entropy and fewer highly expanded clones were observed in persistent Graves' disease patients than in newly diagnosed patients, which suggested clonal expansion.

Libraries came from multiplex PCR. Sequencing was carried out with an Illumina HiSeq 4000. iRepertoire HTBI primers and Arm-PCR amplification of CDR3 regions were used to construct TCR beta libraries. Before sequencing, the PCR products underwent gel purification. As for how the authors treated the data: Across samples, about 63 TRBV and approximately 15 TRBJ segments were identified and used for gene usage analysis of CDR3 amino acid clonotypes. Filtered high-quality paired reads were merged into contigs using COPE and FqMerger. BLAST was used to align contigs to IMGT TRBV, TRBD and TRBJ reference genes, with CDR3 defined following IMGT. Clonotypes above 0.1% frequency were classified as highly expanded clones. Shannon entropy was used to measure repertoire diversity, and the Gini coefficient was used to measure V-J evenness. A clonotype was considered public if more than one individual shared it. In TCRdb, the public reads were trimmed at Q25 with fastp and aligned with MiXCR, with productive beta chains retained. Entries that share a CDR3 protein sequence are merged under the most common genes and DNA. The V and J calls and clone size come from TCRdb's table, not from the authors' own analysis. Present in this sample are around 450,000 distinct CDR3 sequences, about 22% of which were seen just once. Jointly, the top ten make up about 6.6% of the sample.

The meaning of the sample's time point label: persistent/refractory GD, antithyroid drugs over 5 years with positive TRAb. For both TCR sequencing and RNA sequencing, RNA was extracted from PBMCs in TRIzol. The diagnosis of Graves' disease was made according to American Thyroid Association guidelines. Patients for the study were recruited at an endocrinology department in Xi'an, China. Each patient gave around 9 milliliters of peripheral blood, collected in an EDTA anticoagulant tube. Ficoll Paque Plus density gradient separation was used to isolate PBMCs, and no further T cell sorting was performed. An Agilent 2100 Bioanalyzer and agarose gel were used to assess RNA quality, and a NanoDrop 2000 was used to measure RNA concentration. Reading the germline V gene (reference sequence) gives CDR1 LNHNV and CDR2 YYDKDF. The CDR3 goes from the cysteine to the phenylalanine over 13 residues. Only the CDR3 DNA stays, 39 bases, in frame from base 1. Compared with germline, V lacks 9 bases and J lacks 5 bases; bases without a gene match: 8.

This chain is built from TRBV15 and TRBJ2-7, and 9 junction bases match TRBD1. The sequences come from peripheral blood mononuclear cells (PBMCs), collected when the disease was refractory, from a patient treated with antithyroid drugs. The clonotype comes from a female donor with Graves disease. The nucleotide sequence reads TGTGCCACGAGTTGGGACAGGGAGGACGAGCAGTACTTC. Its translation is CATSWDREDEQYF.